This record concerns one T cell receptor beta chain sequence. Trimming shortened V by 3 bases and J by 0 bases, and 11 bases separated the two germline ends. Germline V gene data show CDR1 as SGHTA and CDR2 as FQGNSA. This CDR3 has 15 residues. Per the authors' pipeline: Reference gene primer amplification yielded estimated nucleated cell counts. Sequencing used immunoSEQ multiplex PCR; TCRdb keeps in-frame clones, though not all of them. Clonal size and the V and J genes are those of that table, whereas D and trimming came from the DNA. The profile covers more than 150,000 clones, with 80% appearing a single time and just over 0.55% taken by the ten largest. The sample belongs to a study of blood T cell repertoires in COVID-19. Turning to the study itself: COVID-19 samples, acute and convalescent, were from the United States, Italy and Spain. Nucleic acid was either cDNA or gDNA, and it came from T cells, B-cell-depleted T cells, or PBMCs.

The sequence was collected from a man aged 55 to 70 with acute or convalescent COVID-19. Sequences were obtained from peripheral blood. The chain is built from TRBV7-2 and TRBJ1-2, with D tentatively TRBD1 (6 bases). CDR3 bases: TGTGCCAGCAGCTTCGATACAGGGACTAACTATGGCTACACCTTC. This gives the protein CASSFDTGTNYGYTF.